These 2 T cell receptor beta chains were all obtained from the same sample, sequenced in a study of blood T cell repertoires in COVID-19. Profiled with immunoSEQ multiplex PCR; TCRdb holds only in-frame clones, not every one. The sample lists 250,000 or so clones, roughly 82% occurring once. The sample taken for sequencing was peripheral blood. These receptor sequences come from a man older than 75 with acute or convalescent COVID-19.

The V call is TRBV7-6, the J call TRBJ2-5; D may be TRBD1 (6 bases). Germline-derived CDR1 and CDR2 are SGHVS and FNYEAQ. The CDR3 is made up of 15 amino acids. The V end was cut by 5 bases, the J end by 5 bases, with 18 bases between. CDR3: CASSDPGHRSETQYF. The CDR3 DNA sequence: TGTGCCAGCAGCGACCCGGGACACCGGTCGGAGACCCAGTACTTC.

The V and J genes are TRBV19 and TRBJ2-7; weak D call: TRBD2 (5 bases). V lost 4 bases to trimming and J lost 0 bases, with 10 bases between them. The CDR3 is made up of 14 amino acids. Germline V CDR1 and CDR2: LNHDA, SQIVND (reference sequence). The CDR3 region is CASSTTGLSYEQYF. CDR3 in DNA: TGTGCCAGTAGTACCACCGGACTCTCCTACGAGCAGTACTTC.